This is a list of T cell receptor beta chains from one sample in a study of blood T cells in healthy people across ages. A single record per CDR3 protein comes from TCRdb applying MiXCR to the 5' RACE reads. The table shows about 1.4 million distinct CDR3 sequences, with 55% to 75% occurring only once. The sample comprised blood. The receptors stem from a man aged 18-30 years in good health. The CDR3 runs from the conserved cysteine through the conserved F or W. Each record gives: J gene, V gene, D gene, clone size, CDR3 DNA, CDR3 protein. D genes are given only for firm matches. Size is stated for part of the rows, as once, few or many counts, or as a class when the clone is expanded.

>TRBJ2-7|TRBV7-2|.|.
TGTGCCAGCAGCACCCGACAGCGCCACATGGAGGAGCAGTACTTC
CASSTRQRHMEEQYF
>TRBJ2-2|TRBV11-3|.|.
TGTGCCGGCAGCTTAAGAGGGCGCGGGACCGGGGAGCTGTTTTTT
CAGSLRGRGTGELFF
>TRBJ1-2|TRBV3-1|.|.
TGTGCCAGCAGCCAAGTGGGGGGGGGCGGCTATGGCTACACCTTC
CASSQVGGGGYGYTF
>TRBJ1-5|TRBV7-9|.|.
TGTGCCAGCAGCTTAGCGGGGCTTCATCAGCCCCAGCATTTT
CASSLAGLHQPQHF
>TRBJ1-1|TRBV30|.|.
TGTGCCTGGAGTGTTAAGGGGGGAACTGAAGCTTTCTTT
CAWSVKGGTEAFF
>TRBJ1-2|TRBV7-9|TRBD1|once
TGTGCCAGTAGCCTCACGACAGGGGAGGTCTATGGCTACACCTTC
CASSLTTGEVYGYTF
>TRBJ1-2|TRBV7-9|.|.
TGTGCCAGCAGCTTAGCGATTCGGTTCAGGGTTGAAGGCTACACCTTC
CASSLAIRFRVEGYTF
>TRBJ2-1|TRBV5-1|TRBD1|few
TGCGCCAGCAGCCCGGGTGGTTGGGGACAGGGGGCTCCCATCTCCTACAATGAGCAGTTCTTC
CASSPGGWGQGAPISYNEQFF
>TRBJ2-4|TRBV2|.|.
TGTGCCAGCAGTGAAGCGCTGTGGGAGAGGGTAGCCAAAAACATTCAGTACTTC
CASSEALWERVAKNIQYF
>TRBJ2-2|TRBV7-9|.|.
TGTGCCAGCAGCTCGACAGTCGTTGAAACCGGGGAGCTGTTTTTT
CASSSTVVETGELFF
>TRBJ2-3|TRBV29-1|.|.
TGCAGCGCCAGGGATTTGGTGCACGATACGCAGTATTTT
CSARDLVHDTQYF
>TRBJ2-2|TRBV7-9|.|.
TGTGCCAGCAGCTTAATTGTCGTACAGGACACCGGGGAGCTGTTTTTT
CASSLIVVQDTGELFF
>TRBJ2-4|TRBV11-2|.|few
TGTGCCAGCAGCCCGGCCCCTATCCTAGCCAAAAACATTCAGTACTTC
CASSPAPILAKNIQYF
>TRBJ2-4|TRBV29-1|.|few
TGCAGCGTTGTTGGGATCGACAGGGAGGACATTCAGTACTTC
CSVVGIDREDIQYF
>TRBJ2-7|TRBV15|.|.
TGTGCCACCAGCAAGGGGCGGACCGAGCAGTACTTC
CATSKGRTEQYF
>TRBJ2-7|TRBV28|TRBD2|.
TGTGCCAGCAGTTTACCCCGGGGGGGTCGAGTCCAGTACTTC
CASSLPRGGRVQYF
>TRBJ2-7|TRBV4-3|.|few
TGCGCCAGCAGCCAAGATTCAGCCGAATACGAGCAGTACTTC
CASSQDSAEYEQYF
>TRBJ2-2|TRBV27|TRBD1|.
TGTGCCAGCAGAAAACAGGGGGCAGACACCGGGGAGCTGTTTTTT
CASRKQGADTGELFF
>TRBJ1-1|TRBV15|.|.
TGTGCCACCAGCGTGAGGAGGAACACTGAAGCTTTCTTT
CATSVRRNTEAFF
>TRBJ2-7|TRBV4-3|.|.
TGCGCCAGCAGCCAATTCAGAGGGGAGGACTACGAGCAGTACTTC
CASSQFRGEDYEQYF
>TRBJ1-1|TRBV7-9|.|few
TGTGCCAGCAGCTCTACGGAGCGGGCTGAAGCTTTCTTT
CASSSTERAEAFF
>TRBJ2-3|TRBV21-1|.|.
TGTGCCAGCAGCACCGGAGGGCGGGCAGATACGCAGTATTTT
CASSTGGRADTQYF
>TRBJ2-1|TRBV20-1|TRBD1|.
TGCAGTGCTGAGACAGGGATCCAGCAGTTCTTC
CSAETGIQQFF
>TRBJ1-1|TRBV6-5|.|.
TGTGCCAGCACCCCGGCGGGTCAGGGATTCCAAGCTTTCTTT
CASTPAGQGFQAFF
>TRBJ2-7|TRBV21-1|.|.
TGTGCCAGCAGCCACCTGCTAATAGCCAGGGGCTACGAGCAGTACTTC
CASSHLLIARGYEQYF
>TRBJ2-6|TRBV27|.|.
TGTGCCAGCAGTTTAATACAGACTGGGGCCAACGCCCTGACTTTC
CASSLIQTGANALTF
>TRBJ2-3|TRBV24-1|.|few
TGTGCCACCAGTGCCCCGGGGCCGTTCGGAGGCACAGATACGCAGTATTTT
CATSAPGPFGGTDTQYF
>TRBJ2-5|TRBV11-2|.|.
TGTGCCAGTACGACAGGTCAAGAGACCCAGTACTTC
CASTTGQETQYF
>TRBJ2-1|TRBV12-3/TRBV12-4|.|few
TGTGCCAGCAGCTCCGGGACCATGACCTACAATGAGCAGTTCTTC
CASSSGTMTYNEQFF
>TRBJ2-7|TRBV28|.|.
TGTGCCAGCAGCTTTCTAACCCAGGGGGAGGAAGGCGAGCAGTACTTC
CASSFLTQGEEGEQYF
>TRBJ2-3|TRBV12-3/TRBV12-4|.|once
TGTGCCAGCACCCCAGGGTGGGGGCGAAGCACAGATACGCAATATTTT
CASTPGWGRSTDTQYF
>TRBJ2-1|TRBV28|TRBD2|.
TGTGCCAGCAGTCCGTTTAGCGGGGGCTCCTACAATGGGCAGTTCTTC
CASSPFSGGSYNGQFF
>TRBJ2-7|TRBV7-6|TRBD1|few
TGTGCCAGCAGCTTAACGACAGGGTCCAACGAGCAGTACTTC
CASSLTTGSNEQYF
>TRBJ2-7|TRBV6-1|TRBD2|.
TGTGCCAGCAGGCAAATGACTAGCGGGAGGGGTTCCTACGAGCAGTACTTC
CASRQMTSGRGSYEQYF
>TRBJ2-2|TRBV28|.|.
TGTGCCAGCAGTTTATCGTTGGGATCCGGGGAGCTGTTTTTT
CASSLSLGSGELFF
>TRBJ2-5|TRBV20-1|TRBD2|once
TGCAGCCTACTAGCGGGGGGAATGATGTACCAAGAGACCCAGTACTTC
CSLLAGGMMYQETQYF
>TRBJ2-1|TRBV7-9|TRBD2|.
TGTGCCAGCAGCCCCCTTAGCGGGAGGGCCGGTGAAGATCAGTTCTTC
CASSPLSGRAGEDQFF
>TRBJ1-5|TRBV12-3/TRBV12-4|.|.
TGTGCCAGCAGTTTAGGCCAGGCTGCAAATCAGCCCCAGCATTTT
CASSLGQAANQPQHF
>TRBJ2-7|TRBV7-2|TRBD1|.
TGTGCCAGCAGCCGAGACAGGGGGGTCTACGAGCAGTACTTC
CASSRDRGVYEQYF
>TRBJ1-2|TRBV6-1|.|.
TGTGCCAGCAGTGAAGGGGGGGGGGTGAGCTATGGCTACACCTTC
CASSEGGGVSYGYTF
>TRBJ2-1|TRBV12-3/TRBV12-4|.|.
TGTGCCAGCAGTTTCTTGGAGGGCCCCTACAATGAGCAGTTCTTC
CASSFLEGPYNEQFF
>TRBJ2-1|TRBV5-1|TRBD2|.
TGCGCCAGCAGCTTGAAGAGGGCTAGCGGGAGGAATGAGCAGTTCTTC
CASSLKRASGRNEQFF
>TRBJ2-5|TRBV27|TRBD2|.
TGTGCCAGCAGTAACAGACTAGCGGGAGTTCGGGAGCAGTACTTC
CASSNRLAGVREQYF
>TRBJ1-4|TRBV5-1|TRBD1|.
TGCGCCAGCAACGTTCAGGGGGGGCGAGGTGAAAAACTGTTTTTT
CASNVQGGRGEKLFF
>TRBJ2-7|TRBV20-1|TRBD1|.
TGCAGTGTCGCGGACAGGGGGCAAGGCAGGGCTTACGAGCAGTACTTC
CSVADRGQGRAYEQYF
>TRBJ2-7|TRBV2|TRBD2|.
TGTGCCAGCAGTGAAACGGCTAGCGGTTCCTACGAGCAGTACTTC
CASSETASGSYEQYF
>TRBJ2-1|TRBV7-2|.|.
TGTGCCAGCAGCTTAGCCGCGGGCTCCTACAATGAGCAGTTCTTC
CASSLAAGSYNEQFF
>TRBJ2-7|TRBV5-8|TRBD1|.
TGCGCCAGCAGCTGGACAGGGGACGAGCAGTACTTC
CASSWTGDEQYF
>TRBJ2-7|TRBV29-1|TRBD1|.
TGCAGCGTTGATGGGACAGGGGACTACGAGCAGTACTTC
CSVDGTGDYEQYF
>TRBJ2-3|TRBV6-2/TRBV6-3|.|.
TGTGCCAGCAGCTCCCCTGGGCGGCCGGAGGGGGATACGCAGTATTTT
CASSSPGRPEGDTQYF
>TRBJ2-7|TRBV12-3/TRBV12-4|.|.
TGTGCCAGCAGTTTTGCCTACATCTCCTACGAGCAGTACTTC
CASSFAYISYEQYF
>TRBJ2-3|TRBV11-2|TRBD2|.
TGTGCCAGCAGTGGGGCCAGCGGGAGAAGGGATACGCAGTATTTT
CASSGASGRRDTQYF
>TRBJ2-5|TRBV7-2|.|.
TGTGCCAGCAGCTCGACAGTCCCAGGGACCCAGTACTTC
CASSSTVPGTQYF
>TRBJ1-1|TRBV6-6|.|.
TGTGCCAGCAGTTACTCATCGGAAGGGACCCCAGCTTTCTTT
CASSYSSEGTPAFF
>TRBJ2-1|TRBV7-2|.|.
TGTGCCAGCAGCTTAGTAAATCTACAGCGAATCTACAATGAGCAGTTCTTC
CASSLVNLQRIYNEQFF